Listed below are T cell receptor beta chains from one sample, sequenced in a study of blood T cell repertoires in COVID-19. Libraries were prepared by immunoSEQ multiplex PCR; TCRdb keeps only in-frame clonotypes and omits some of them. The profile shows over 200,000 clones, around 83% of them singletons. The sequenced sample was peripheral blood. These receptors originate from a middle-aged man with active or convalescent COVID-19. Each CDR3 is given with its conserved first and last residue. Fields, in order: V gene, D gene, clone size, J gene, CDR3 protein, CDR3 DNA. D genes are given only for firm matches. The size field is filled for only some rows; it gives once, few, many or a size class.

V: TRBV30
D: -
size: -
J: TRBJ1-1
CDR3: CAWNLRMNTEAFF
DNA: TGTGCCTGGAATTTGCGGATGAACACTGAAGCTTTCTTT

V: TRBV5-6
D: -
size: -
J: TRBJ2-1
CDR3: CASSLVSGSNEQFF
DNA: TGTGCCAGCAGCTTGGTATCGGGAAGTAATGAGCAGTTCTTC

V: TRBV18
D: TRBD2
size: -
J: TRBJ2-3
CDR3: CASSPYLTSGTDTQYF
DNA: TGTGCCAGCTCACCATATCTGACTAGCGGCACAGATACGCAGTATTTT

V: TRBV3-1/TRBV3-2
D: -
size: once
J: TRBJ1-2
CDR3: CASSQTGLNYGYTF
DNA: TGTGCCAGCAGCCAGACCGGACTGAACTATGGCTACACCTTC

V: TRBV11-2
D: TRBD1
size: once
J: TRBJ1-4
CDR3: CASSLDAGQAYEKLFF
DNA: TGTGCCAGCAGCTTAGATGCGGGACAGGCCTATGAAAAGCTGTTTTTT

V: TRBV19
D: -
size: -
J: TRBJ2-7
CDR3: CASKQGYEQYF
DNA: TGTGCCTCAAAACAGGGTTACGAGCAGTACTTC

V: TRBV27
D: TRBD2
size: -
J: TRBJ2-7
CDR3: CASGPGGGGYEQYF
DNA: TGTGCCAGCGGGCCCGGCGGGGGAGGCTACGAGCAGTACTTC

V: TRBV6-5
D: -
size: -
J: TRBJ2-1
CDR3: CASSRTGYNEQFF
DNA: TGTGCCAGCAGTAGGACTGGTTACAATGAGCAGTTCTTC

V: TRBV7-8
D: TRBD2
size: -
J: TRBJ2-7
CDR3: CASTSGLAANEQYF
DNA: TGTGCCAGCACCTCGGGACTAGCGGCCAACGAGCAGTACTTC

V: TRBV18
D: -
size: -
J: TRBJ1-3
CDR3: CASSPPLAGLSGNTIYF
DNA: TGTGCCAGCTCACCACCTTTGGCGGGCCTCTCTGGAAACACCATATATTTT

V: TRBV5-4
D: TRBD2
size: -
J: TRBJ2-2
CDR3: CASSFGLVDTGELFF
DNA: TGTGCCAGCAGCTTCGGACTAGTCGACACCGGGGAGCTGTTTTTT

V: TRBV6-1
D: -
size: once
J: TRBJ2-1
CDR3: CASSGEVTTLYNEQFF
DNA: TGTGCCAGCAGTGGAGAGGTCACTACCCTATACAATGAGCAGTTCTTC

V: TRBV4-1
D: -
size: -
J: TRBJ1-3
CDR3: CASSQGQSFRNTIYF
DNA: TGCGCCAGCAGCCAAGGACAGTCCTTCAGAAACACCATATATTTT

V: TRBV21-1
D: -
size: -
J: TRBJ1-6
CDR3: CASSSRPAGNNSPLHF
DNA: TGTGCCAGCAGCTCTCGACCGGCAGGGAACAATTCACCCCTCCACTTT

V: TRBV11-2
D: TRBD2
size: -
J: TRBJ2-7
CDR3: CASSLDPGTSAYEQYF
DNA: TGTGCCAGCAGCTTAGATCCAGGGACTAGCGCCTACGAGCAGTACTTC

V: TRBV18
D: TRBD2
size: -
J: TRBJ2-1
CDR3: CASSPRTERDEQFF
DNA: TGTGCCAGCTCACCCCGAACCGAGCGGGACGAGCAGTTCTTC

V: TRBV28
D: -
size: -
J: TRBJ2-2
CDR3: CASSLGGTARELFF
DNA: TGTGCCAGCAGTTTAGGTGGTACAGCCAGAGAGCTGTTTTTT

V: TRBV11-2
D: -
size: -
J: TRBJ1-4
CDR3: CASSLGQVNEKLFF
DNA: TGTGCCAGCAGCTTAGGGCAGGTTAATGAAAAACTGTTTTTT

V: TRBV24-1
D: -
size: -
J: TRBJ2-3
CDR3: CATSDVQRVDTQYF
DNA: TGTGCCACCAGTGATGTGCAACGGGTAGATACGCAGTATTTT

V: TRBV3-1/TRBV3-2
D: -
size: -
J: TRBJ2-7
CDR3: CASSHSTYEQYF
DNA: TGTGCCAGCAGCCACAGTACCTACGAGCAGTACTTC

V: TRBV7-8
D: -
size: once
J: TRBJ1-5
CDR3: CASSRSGGPQHF
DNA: TGTGCCAGCAGCCGAAGCGGGGGGCCCCAGCATTTT

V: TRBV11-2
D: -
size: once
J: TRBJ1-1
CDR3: CASSLAGLGNTEAFF
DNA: TGTGCCAGCAGCTTAGCAGGGCTAGGGAACACTGAAGCTTTCTTT

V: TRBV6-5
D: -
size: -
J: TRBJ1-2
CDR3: CASMPDYRGYTF
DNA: TGTGCCAGCATGCCGGACTACAGGGGCTACACCTTC

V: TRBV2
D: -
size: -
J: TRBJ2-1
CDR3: CASVAGNEQFF
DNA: TGTGCCAGCGTCGCGGGAAATGAGCAGTTCTTC

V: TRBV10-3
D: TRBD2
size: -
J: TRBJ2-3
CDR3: CAINSGASTDTQYF
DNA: TGTGCCATCAATAGCGGGGCAAGCACAGATACGCAGTATTTT

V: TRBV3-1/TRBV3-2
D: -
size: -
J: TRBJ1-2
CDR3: CTSSLLQGNGYTF
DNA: TGTACCAGCAGCCTCCTCCAGGGTAATGGCTACACCTTC

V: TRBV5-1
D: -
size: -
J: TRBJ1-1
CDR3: CASSLDPLTGTTEAFF
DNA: TGCGCCAGCAGCTTGGACCCTCTCACAGGGACCACTGAAGCTTTCTTT

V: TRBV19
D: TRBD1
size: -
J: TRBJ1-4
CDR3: CATAPQGGNEKLFF
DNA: TGTGCCACCGCCCCCCAGGGGGGTAATGAAAAACTGTTTTTT

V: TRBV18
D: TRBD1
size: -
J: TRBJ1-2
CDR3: CASSTGDYGYTF
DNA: TGTGCCAGCTCAACAGGGGACTATGGCTACACCTTC

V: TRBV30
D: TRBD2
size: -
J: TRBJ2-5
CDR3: CAWTIGGGETQYF
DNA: TGTGCCTGGACAATCGGGGGGGGAGAGACCCAGTACTTC

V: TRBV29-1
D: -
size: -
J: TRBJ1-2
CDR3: CSDQQGIFYGYTF
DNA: TGCAGCGACCAACAGGGAATTTTCTATGGCTACACCTTC

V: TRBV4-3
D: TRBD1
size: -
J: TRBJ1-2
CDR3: CASSQEWGTVFYGYTF
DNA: TGCGCCAGCAGCCAAGAATGGGGGACAGTTTTCTATGGCTACACCTTC

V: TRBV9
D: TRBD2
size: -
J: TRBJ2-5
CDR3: CASSAGTSATQETQYF
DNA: TGTGCCAGCAGCGCGGGGACTAGCGCGACCCAAGAGACCCAGTACTTC

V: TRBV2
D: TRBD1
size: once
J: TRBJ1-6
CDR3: CASRDRTGFLNSPLHF
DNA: TGTGCCAGCCGAGATAGGACAGGCTTTTTGAATTCACCCCTCCACTTT

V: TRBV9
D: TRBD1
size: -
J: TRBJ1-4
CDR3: CASSAGQPNEKLFF
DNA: TGTGCCAGCAGCGCGGGACAGCCTAATGAAAAACTGTTTTTT

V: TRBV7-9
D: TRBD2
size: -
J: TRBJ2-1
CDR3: CASSPREGRHNEQFF
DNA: TGTGCCAGCAGCCCTCGGGAGGGTCGACACAATGAGCAGTTCTTC

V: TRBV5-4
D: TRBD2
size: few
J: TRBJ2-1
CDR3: CASSPPGSGRHNEQFF
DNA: TGTGCCAGCAGCCCGCCTGGGAGCGGGAGGCACAATGAGCAGTTCTTC

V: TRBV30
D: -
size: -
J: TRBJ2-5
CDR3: CAWSDLETQYF
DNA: TGTGCCTGGAGTGATCTTGAGACCCAGTACTTC

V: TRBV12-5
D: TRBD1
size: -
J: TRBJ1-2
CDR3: CASVKDRGLPNSYGYTF
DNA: TGTGCTAGTGTCAAAGACAGGGGACTTCCAAACTCCTATGGCTACACCTTC

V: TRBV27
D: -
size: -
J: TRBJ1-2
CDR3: CASSLRGNYGYTF
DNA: TGTGCCAGCAGTTTGCGAGGGAACTATGGCTACACCTTC

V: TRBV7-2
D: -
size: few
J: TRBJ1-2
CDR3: CASSLGGQGYGYTF
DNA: TGTGCCAGCAGCTTAGGCGGTCAGGGATATGGCTACACCTTC

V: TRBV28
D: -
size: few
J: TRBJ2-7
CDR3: CASSLNREPYEQYF
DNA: TGTGCCAGCAGTCTGAACCGGGAACCCTACGAGCAGTACTTC

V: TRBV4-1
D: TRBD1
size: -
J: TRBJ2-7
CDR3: CASSQVGTDQYF
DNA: TGCGCCAGCAGCCAAGTAGGGACAGACCAGTACTTC

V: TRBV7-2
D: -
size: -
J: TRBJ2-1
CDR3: CASSLVRVEEQFF
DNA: TGTGCCAGCAGCTTAGTCAGGGTAGAAGAGCAGTTCTTC

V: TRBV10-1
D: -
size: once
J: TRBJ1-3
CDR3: CASSQISGNTIYF
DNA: TGCGCCAGCAGTCAGATCTCTGGAAACACCATATATTTT

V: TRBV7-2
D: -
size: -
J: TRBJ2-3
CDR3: CASSFDQAGSGLGDTQYF
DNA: TGTGCCAGCAGCTTCGATCAAGCCGGGTCGGGGTTGGGAGATACGCAGTATTTT